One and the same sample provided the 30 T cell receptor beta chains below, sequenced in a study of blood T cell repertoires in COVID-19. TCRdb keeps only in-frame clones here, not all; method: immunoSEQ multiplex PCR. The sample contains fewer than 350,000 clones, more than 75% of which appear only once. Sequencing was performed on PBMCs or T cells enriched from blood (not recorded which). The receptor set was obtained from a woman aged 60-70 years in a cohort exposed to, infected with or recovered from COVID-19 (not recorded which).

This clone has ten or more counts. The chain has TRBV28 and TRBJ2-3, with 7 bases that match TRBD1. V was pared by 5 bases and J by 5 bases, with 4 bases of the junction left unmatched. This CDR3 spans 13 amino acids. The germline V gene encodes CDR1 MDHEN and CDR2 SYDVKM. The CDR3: CASSPQGVDTQYF. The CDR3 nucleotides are TGTGCCAGCAGTCCTCAGGGGGTAGATACGCAGTATTTT.

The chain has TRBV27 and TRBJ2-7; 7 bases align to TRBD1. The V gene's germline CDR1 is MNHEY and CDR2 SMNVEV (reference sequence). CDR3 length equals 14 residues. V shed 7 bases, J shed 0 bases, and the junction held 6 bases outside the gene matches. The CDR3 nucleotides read TGTGCCAGCACCGGACAGGACAGCTCCTACGAGCAGTACTTC. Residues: CASTGQDSSYEQYF.

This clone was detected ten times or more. CDR3 amino acids: CASSARGQGVSNQPQHF. The CDR3 DNA reads as TGTGCCAGCAGTGCCCGGGGACAGGGCGTTAGCAATCAGCCCCAGCATTTT. The chain links TRBV6-1 to TRBJ1-5; 9 bases are a match to TRBD1. Looked up from germline, CDR1 is MNHNS and CDR2 is SASEGT. The CDR3 spans 17 residues. V was clipped by 4 bases and J by 0 bases; unmatched bases: 7.

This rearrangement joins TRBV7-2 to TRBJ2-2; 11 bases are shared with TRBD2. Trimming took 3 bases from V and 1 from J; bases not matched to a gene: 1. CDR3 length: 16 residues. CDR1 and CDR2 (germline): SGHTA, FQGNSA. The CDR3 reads CASSFTSGGNTGELFF. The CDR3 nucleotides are TGTGCCAGCAGCTTTACTAGCGGGGGGAACACCGGGGAGCTGTTTTTT.

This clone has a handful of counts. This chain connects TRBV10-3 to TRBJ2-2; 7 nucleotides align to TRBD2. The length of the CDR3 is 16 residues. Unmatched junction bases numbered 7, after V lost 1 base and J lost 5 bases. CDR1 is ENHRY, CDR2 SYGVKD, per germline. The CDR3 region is CAISEWRAGETGELFF. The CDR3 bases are TGTGCCATCAGTGAGTGGAGGGCGGGAGAAACCGGGGAGCTGTTTTTT.

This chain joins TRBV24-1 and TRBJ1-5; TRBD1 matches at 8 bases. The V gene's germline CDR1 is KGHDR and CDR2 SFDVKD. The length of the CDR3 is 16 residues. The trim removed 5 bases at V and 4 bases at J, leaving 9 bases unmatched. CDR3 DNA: TGTGCCACCAGTGGAGGGGCGGGACAGGCAAATCAGCCCCAGCATTTT. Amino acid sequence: CATSGGAGQANQPQHF.

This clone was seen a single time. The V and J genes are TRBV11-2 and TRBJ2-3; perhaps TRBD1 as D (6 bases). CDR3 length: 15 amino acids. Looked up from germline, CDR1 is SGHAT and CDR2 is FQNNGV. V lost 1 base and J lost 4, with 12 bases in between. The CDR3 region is CASSLAQGKPDTQYF. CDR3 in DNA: TGTGCCAGCAGCTTAGCTCAGGGGAAACCAGATACGCAGTATTTT.

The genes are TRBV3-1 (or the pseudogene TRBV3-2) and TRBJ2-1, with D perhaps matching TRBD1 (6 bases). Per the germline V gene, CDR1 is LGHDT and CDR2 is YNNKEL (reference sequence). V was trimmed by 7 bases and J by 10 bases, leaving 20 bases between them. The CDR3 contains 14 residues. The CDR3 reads CASTGVSLRGEQFF. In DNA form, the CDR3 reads TGTGCCAGCACCGGGGTATCTCTAAGGGGGGAGCAGTTCTTC.

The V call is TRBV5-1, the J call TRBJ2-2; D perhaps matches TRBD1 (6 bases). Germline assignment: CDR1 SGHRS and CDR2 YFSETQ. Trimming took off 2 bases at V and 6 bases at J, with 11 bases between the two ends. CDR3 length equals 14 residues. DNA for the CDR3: TGCGCCAGCAGCTTTACAGGGATCGCCGGGGAGCTGTTTTTT. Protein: CASSFTGIAGELFF. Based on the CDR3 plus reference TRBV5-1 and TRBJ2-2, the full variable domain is KAGVTQTPRYLIKTRGQQVTLSCSPISGHRSVSWYQQTPGQGLQFLFEYFSETQRNKGNFPGRFSGRQFSNSRSEMNVSTLELGDSALYLCASSFTGIAGELFFGEGSRLTVL.

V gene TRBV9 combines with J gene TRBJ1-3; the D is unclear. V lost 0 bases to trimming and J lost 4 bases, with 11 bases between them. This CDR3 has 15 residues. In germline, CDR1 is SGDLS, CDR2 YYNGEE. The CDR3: CASSVGWSVGNTIYF. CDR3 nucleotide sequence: TGTGCCAGCAGCGTAGGGTGGTCGGTCGGAAACACCATATATTTT.

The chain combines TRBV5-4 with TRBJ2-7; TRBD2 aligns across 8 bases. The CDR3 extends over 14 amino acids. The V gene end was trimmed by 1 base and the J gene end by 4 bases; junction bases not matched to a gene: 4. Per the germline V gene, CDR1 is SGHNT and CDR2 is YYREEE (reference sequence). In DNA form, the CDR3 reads TGTGCCAGCAGCTTGCAAGCGGGGGATTACGAGCAGTACTTC. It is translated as CASSLQAGDYEQYF.

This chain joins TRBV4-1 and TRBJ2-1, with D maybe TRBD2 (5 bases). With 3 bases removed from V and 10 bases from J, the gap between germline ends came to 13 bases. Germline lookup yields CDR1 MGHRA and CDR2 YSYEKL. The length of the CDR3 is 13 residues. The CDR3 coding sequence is TGCGCCAGCAGCCAGACGCGGCTAGCCGAGCAGTTCTTC. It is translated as CASSQTRLAEQFF.

The CDR3 DNA is TGTGCCAGCAGTAAGACAGCACAGTCATCGGATGAAAAACTGTTTTTT. This sequence encodes CASSKTAQSSDEKLFF. This chain connects TRBV7-2 to TRBJ1-4; D may be TRBD1 (5 bases). The CDR3 totals 16 residues. Germline V gives CDR1 SGHTA, CDR2 FQGNSA. V shed 6 bases and J shed 6 bases, with 20 bases lying between them.

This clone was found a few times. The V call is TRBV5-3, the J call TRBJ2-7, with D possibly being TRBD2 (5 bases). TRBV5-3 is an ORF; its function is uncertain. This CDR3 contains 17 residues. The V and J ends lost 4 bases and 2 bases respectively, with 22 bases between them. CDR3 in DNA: TGTGCCAGAAGCGCTACCGGGTCCACAAGACTAACCTACGAGCAGTACTTC. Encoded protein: CARSATGSTRLTYEQYF.

The CDR3 coding sequence is TGTGCCACCAGCAGAGATTATCAGGGTGGAGCCGGGGAGCTGTTTTTT. Its translation is CATSRDYQGGAGELFF. The chain joins TRBV15 to TRBJ2-2; D is perhaps TRBD1 (5 bases). Germline CDR1 is LNHNV and CDR2 is YYDKDF (reference sequence). The germline V and J ends were trimmed by 0 bases and 6 bases, with 14 bases remaining between them. The CDR3 has 16 amino acids.

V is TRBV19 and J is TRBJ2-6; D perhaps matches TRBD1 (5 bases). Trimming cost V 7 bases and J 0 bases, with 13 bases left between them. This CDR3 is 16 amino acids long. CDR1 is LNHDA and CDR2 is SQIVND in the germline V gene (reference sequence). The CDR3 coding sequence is TGTGCCAGTACCCCTCTCGACAGCTCTGGGGCCAACGTCCTGACTTTC. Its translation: CASTPLDSSGANVLTF.

As DNA, the CDR3 is TGTGCCAGCAGTTTAGTCGGACAGGGGGCTACGCAGCCCCAGCATTTT. Protein: CASSLVGQGATQPQHF. The rearrangement links TRBV27 to TRBJ1-5; 11 bases agree with TRBD1. The CDR3 has 16 amino acids. Germline V gene lookup returns CDR1 MNHEY and CDR2 SMNVEV (reference sequence). V was clipped by 2 bases and J by 7 bases; unmatched bases: 7.

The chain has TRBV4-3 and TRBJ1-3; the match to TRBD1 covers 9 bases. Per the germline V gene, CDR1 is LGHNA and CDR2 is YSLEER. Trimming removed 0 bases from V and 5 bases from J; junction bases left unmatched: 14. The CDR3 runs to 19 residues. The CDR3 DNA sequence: TGCGCCAGCAGCCAAGACCTTACCGGGACAGGGAGGAGAAGAAACACCATATATTTT. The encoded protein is CASSQDLTGTGRRRNTIYF.

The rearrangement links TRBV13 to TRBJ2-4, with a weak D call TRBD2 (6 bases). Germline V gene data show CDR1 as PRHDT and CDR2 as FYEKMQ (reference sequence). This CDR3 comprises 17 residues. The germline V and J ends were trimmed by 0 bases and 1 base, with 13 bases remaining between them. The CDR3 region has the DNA TGTGCCAGCAGCTTAGGCCTATCGGGAGCTGCCAAAAACATTCAGTACTTC. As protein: CASSLGLSGAAKNIQYF.

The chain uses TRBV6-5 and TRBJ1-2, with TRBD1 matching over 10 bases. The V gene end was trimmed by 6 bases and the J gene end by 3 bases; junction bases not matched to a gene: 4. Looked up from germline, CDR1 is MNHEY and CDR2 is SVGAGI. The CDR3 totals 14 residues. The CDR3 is CASRPGQGDYGYTF. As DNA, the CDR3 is TGTGCCAGCAGGCCAGGACAGGGGGACTATGGCTACACCTTC.

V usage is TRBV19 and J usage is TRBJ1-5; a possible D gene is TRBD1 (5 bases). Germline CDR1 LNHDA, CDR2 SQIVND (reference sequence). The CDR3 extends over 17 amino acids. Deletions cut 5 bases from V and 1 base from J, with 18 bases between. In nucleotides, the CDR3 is TGTGCCAGTAGTTCCTATTACCGGGGGTCGAGCAATCAGCCCCAGCATTTT. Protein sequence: CASSSYYRGSSNQPQHF.

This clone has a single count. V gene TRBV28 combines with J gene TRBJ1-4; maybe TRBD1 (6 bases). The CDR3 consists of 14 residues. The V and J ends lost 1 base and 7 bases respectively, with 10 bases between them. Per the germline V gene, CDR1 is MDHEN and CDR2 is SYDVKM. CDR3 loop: CASSLFQGTEKLFF. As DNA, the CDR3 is TGTGCCAGCAGTTTATTCCAGGGGACTGAAAAACTGTTTTTT.

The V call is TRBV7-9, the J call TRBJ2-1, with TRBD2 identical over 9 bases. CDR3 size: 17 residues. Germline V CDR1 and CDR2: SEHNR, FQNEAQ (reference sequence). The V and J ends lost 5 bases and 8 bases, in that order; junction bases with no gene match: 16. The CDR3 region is CASSPRRLAVFLDEQFF. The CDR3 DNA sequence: TGTGCCAGCAGCCCCCGGCGACTAGCGGTTTTCCTCGATGAGCAGTTCTTC.

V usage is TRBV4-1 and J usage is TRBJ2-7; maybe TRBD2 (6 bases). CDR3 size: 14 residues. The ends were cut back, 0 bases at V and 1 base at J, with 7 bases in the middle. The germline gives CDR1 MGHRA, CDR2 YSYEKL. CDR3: CASSQEGGSYEQYF. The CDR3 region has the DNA TGCGCCAGCAGCCAAGAGGGAGGTTCCTACGAGCAGTACTTC.

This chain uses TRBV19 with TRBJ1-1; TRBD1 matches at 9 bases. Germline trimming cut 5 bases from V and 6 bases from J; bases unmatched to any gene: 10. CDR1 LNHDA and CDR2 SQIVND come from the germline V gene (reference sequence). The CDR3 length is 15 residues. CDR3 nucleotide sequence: TGTGCCAGTAGTCTAAAACAGGGGGCTAGGGCTGAAGCTTTCTTT. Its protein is CASSLKQGARAEAFF.

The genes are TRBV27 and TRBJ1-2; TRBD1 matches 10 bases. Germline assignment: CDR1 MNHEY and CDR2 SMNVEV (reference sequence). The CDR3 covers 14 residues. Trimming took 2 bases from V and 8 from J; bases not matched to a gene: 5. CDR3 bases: TGTGCCAGCAGTTTAGGGACAGGGGTCAACGGCTACACCTTC. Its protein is CASSLGTGVNGYTF.

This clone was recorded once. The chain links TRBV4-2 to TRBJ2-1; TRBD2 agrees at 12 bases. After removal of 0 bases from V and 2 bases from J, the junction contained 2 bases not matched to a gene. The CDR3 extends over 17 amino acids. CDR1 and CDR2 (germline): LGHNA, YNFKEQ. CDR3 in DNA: TGTGCCAGCAGCCAAGAACTAGCGGGAGGCCCCTACAATGAGCAGTTCTTC. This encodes CASSQELAGGPYNEQFF.

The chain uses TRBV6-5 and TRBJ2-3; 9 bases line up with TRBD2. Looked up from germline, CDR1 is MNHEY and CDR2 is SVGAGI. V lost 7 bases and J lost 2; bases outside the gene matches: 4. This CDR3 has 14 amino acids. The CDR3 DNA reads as TGTGCCAGCATCGGACTAGCGTCCACAGATACGCAGTATTTT. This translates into CASIGLASTDTQYF.

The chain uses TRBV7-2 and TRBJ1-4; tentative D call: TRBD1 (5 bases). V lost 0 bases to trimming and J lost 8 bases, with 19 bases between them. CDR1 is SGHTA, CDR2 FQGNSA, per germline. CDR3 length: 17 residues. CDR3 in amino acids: CASSLAGIGVREEKLFF. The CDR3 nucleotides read TGTGCCAGCAGCTTAGCGGGTATAGGGGTGCGGGAAGAAAAACTGTTTTTT. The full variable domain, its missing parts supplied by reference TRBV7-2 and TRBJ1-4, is GAGVSQSPSNKVTEKGKDVELRCDPISGHTALYWYRQSLGQGLEFLIYFQGNSAPDKSGLPSDRFSAERTGGSVSTLTIQRTQQEDSAVYLCASSLAGIGVREEKLFFGSGTQLSVL.

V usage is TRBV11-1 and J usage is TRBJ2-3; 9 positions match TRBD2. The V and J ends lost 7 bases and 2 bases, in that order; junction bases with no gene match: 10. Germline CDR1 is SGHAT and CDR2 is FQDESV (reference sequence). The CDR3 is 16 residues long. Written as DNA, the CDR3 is TGTGCCAGCACCGGGGGGGCTAGCGGGAACACAGATACGCAGTATTTT. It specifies CASTGGASGNTDTQYF.